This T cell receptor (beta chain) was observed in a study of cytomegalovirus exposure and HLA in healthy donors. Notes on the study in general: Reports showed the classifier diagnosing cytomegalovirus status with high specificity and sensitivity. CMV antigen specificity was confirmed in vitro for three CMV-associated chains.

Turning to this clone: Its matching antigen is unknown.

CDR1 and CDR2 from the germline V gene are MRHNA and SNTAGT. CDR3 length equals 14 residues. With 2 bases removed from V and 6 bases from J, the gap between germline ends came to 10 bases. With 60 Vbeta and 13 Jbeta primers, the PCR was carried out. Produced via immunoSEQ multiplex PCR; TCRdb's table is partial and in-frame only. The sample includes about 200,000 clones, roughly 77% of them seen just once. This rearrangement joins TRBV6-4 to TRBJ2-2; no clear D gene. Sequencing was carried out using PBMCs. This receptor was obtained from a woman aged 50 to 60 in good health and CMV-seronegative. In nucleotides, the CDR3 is TGTGCCAGCAGTGACGCCCTAAGCGCCGGGGAGCTGTTTTTT. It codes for CASSDALSAGELFF.